This TCR beta chain is drawn from a study of OX40 agonist ivuxolimab in advanced cancers. About the research overall: Patients were dosed intravenously with ivuxolimab at 0.01 to 10 mg/kg every 2 weeks. Those enrolled were 82.7% male, with a mean age of around 58 years and ages from roughly 23 to 79.

V was clipped by 8 bases and J by 3 bases, with 7 bases between them. This CDR3 comprises 11 residues. Germline CDR1 is MDHEN and CDR2 is SYDVKM. In its sample, this clone was seen once. No antigen is known for it. Regarding the study as a whole: Expanded clones were, on average, more numerous among CD8+ T cells than CD4+.

The assay was immunoSEQ multiplex PCR, and TCRdb's table has in-frame clones only and misses some. The sample holds fewer than 90,000 clones, 70% to 90% seen once. This TCR derives from an adult with an advanced solid tumor such as melanoma, head and neck, liver or kidney cancer. This chain connects TRBV28 to TRBJ1-2, with no clear D. The source was CD4+ or CD8+ T cells sorted from blood, collected in a trial of the OX40 agonist ivuxolimab. DNA for the CDR3: TGTGCCAGCGGAGTGGACTATGGCTACACCTTC. It yields the protein CASGVDYGYTF.